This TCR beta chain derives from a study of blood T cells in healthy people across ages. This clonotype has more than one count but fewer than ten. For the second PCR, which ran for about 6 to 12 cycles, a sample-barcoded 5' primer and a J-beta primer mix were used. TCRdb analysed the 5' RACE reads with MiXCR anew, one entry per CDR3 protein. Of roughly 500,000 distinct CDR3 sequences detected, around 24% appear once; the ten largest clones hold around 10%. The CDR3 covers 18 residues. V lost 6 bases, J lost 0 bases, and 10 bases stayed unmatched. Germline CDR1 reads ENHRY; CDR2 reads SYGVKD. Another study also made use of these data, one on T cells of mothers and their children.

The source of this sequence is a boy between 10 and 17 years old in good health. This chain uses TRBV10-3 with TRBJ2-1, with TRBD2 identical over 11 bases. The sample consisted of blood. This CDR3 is CAISTGTSGNFSYNEQFF. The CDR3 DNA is TGTGCCATCAGCACCGGGACTAGCGGAAATTTCTCCTACAATGAGCAGTTCTTC.